This passage covers 25 T cell receptor beta chains from one sample sequenced in a study of T cells and Merkel cell carcinoma outcomes. This table comes from immunoSEQ multiplex PCR, and its TCRdb copy is limited to in-frame clones, with some not included. The sample contains about 14,000 clones, 92% of which appear only once. The sample was tumor tissue from Merkel cell carcinoma. All receptors derive from a human donor with Merkel cell carcinoma.

This clone showed up just once. This rearrangement joins TRBV13 to TRBJ1-1; D gene uncertain. CDR1 and CDR2 (germline): PRHDT, FYEKMQ (reference sequence). The CDR3 sequence is 12 residues long. V lost 6 bases and J 7 bases, leaving 12 bases between the germline ends. The CDR3 DNA follows: TGTGCCAGCAGTCGGGCGGACGGTGAAGCTTTCTTT. This sequence encodes CASSRADGEAFF.

The V call is TRBV18, the J call TRBJ1-4; unclear D gene. CDR3 length equals 14 residues. Germline lookup yields CDR1 KGHSH and CDR2 LQKENI. The V gene lost 2 bases and the J gene lost 6 bases, with 10 bases spanning the gap. CDR3 region: CASSPMDLDEKLFF. The CDR3 nucleotides read TGTGCCAGCTCACCAATGGACCTCGATGAAAAACTGTTTTTT.

The rearrangement uses TRBV12-5 and TRBJ1-1, with 7 nucleotides matching TRBD1. Looked up from germline, CDR1 is LGHNT and CDR2 is FRNRAP. V lost 2 bases and J lost 1; bases outside the gene matches: 7. This CDR3 contains 16 residues. CDR3 loop: CASGLPPGTANTEAFF. The DNA for the CDR3 is TGTGCTAGTGGTTTGCCCCCCGGGACAGCGAACACTGAAGCTTTCTTT.

The chain carries TRBV5-5 and TRBJ2-5; 7 nucleotides line up with TRBD2. The V gene's germline CDR1 is SGHKS and CDR2 YYEKEE (reference sequence). J gave up 7 bases and V 2 bases, and 8 bases lay outside the gene matches. The CDR3 has 14 residues. The CDR3 spells CASSFPSGPRTQYF. The CDR3 bases are TGTGCCAGCAGCTTCCCTAGCGGACCGCGGACCCAGTACTTC.

The chain carries TRBV29-1 and TRBJ2-3, with 12 bases aligning to TRBD2. From germline, CDR1 is SQVTM and CDR2 ANQGSEA. The CDR3 consists of 14 residues. The ends lost 5 bases at V and 3 bases at J; junction bases unmatched: 3. CDR3 residues: CSVIGLAGTDTQYF. CDR3 DNA: TGCAGCGTTATCGGACTAGCGGGAACAGATACGCAGTATTTT.

This clone was counted a single time. The chain is built from TRBV7-9 and TRBJ2-7; D is ambiguous. The CDR3 totals 14 residues. V lost 2 bases, J lost 1 base, and 9 bases lay in between. The V gene's germline CDR1 is SEHNR and CDR2 FQNEAQ (reference sequence). In DNA, the CDR3 is TGTGCCAGCAGCTTATCCAGCGAATCCTACGAGCAGTACTTC. Translation gives CASSLSSESYEQYF.

The chain carries TRBV7-9 and TRBJ1-2; D gene ambiguous. The CDR3 runs 15 residues. V dropped 3 bases and J dropped 6 bases, with 17 bases sitting between them. Germline V CDR1 and CDR2: SEHNR, FQNEAQ (reference sequence). The CDR3 region is CASSFPTIRLDGYTF. The CDR3 nucleotides read TGTGCCAGCAGCTTCCCAACGATACGGTTAGATGGCTACACCTTC.

This chain uses TRBV10-3 with TRBJ2-1; 8 bases fit TRBD2. V dropped 3 bases and J dropped 4; count of bases not matched to a gene: 5. Germline CDR1 ENHRY, CDR2 SYGVKD. The CDR3 sequence is 15 residues long. CDR3 sequence reads: CAISDFTSGYNEQFF. In DNA form, the CDR3 reads TGTGCCATCAGTGATTTCACTAGCGGTTACAATGAGCAGTTCTTC.

The V call is TRBV5-4, the J call TRBJ1-1; D gene ambiguous. The length of the CDR3 is 15 residues. In germline, CDR1 is SGHNT, CDR2 YYREEE (reference sequence). Trimming took 0 bases from V and 1 from J, leaving 10 bases between them. The CDR3 sequence: CASSLGAAENTEAFF. The CDR3 DNA reads TGTGCCAGCAGCTTGGGCGCGGCGGAGAACACTGAAGCTTTCTTT.

V is TRBV9 and J is TRBJ2-7; 8 bases align to TRBD1. With 4 bases clipped from V and 0 bases from J, the junction kept 6 bases outside the gene matches. CDR3 size: 15 residues. The germline CDR1 and CDR2 sequences are SGDLS and YYNGEE. The CDR3 reads CASSPWTGSSYEQYF. The DNA of the CDR3 is TGTGCCAGCAGCCCCTGGACAGGGAGCTCCTACGAGCAGTACTTC.

The chain is built from TRBV11-1 and TRBJ2-1; no clear D. The CDR3 extends over 16 amino acids. The germline V and J ends were trimmed by 1 base and 2 bases, with 12 bases remaining between them. The germline gives CDR1 SGHAT, CDR2 FQDESV (reference sequence). CDR3 coding DNA: TGTGCCAGCAGCTTAGGGGGTGCGCGGACCTACAATGAGCAGTTCTTC. Translated: CASSLGGARTYNEQFF.

The gene calls are TRBV4-3 and TRBJ1-5; D perhaps matches TRBD1 (6 bases). This CDR3 comprises 17 residues. Trimming shortened V by 0 bases and J by 3 bases, and 15 bases separated the two germline ends. The V gene's germline CDR1 is LGHNA and CDR2 YSLEER. The CDR3 nucleotides are TGCGCCAGCAGCCAAGATTGGGGACAACACCACAATCAGCCCCAGCATTTT. Amino acid sequence: CASSQDWGQHHNQPQHF.

The chain employs TRBV30 and TRBJ2-7; the D gene is possibly TRBD1 (6 bases). The CDR3 loop spans 13 amino acids. The V gene's germline CDR1 is GTSNPN and CDR2 SVGIG (reference sequence). Trimming removed 0 bases at V and 5 bases at J, with 11 bases between. Written as DNA, the CDR3 is TGTGCCTGGAGTGTACAGGACAGACACGAGCAGTACTTC. Its translation: CAWSVQDRHEQYF.

The genes are TRBV11-3 and TRBJ2-2, with D perhaps matching TRBD1 or TRBD2 (6 bases each). Trimming cost V 5 bases and J 7 bases, with 14 bases left between them. The CDR3 loop spans 14 amino acids. Germline values: CDR1 SGHNT, CDR2 YENEEA. The CDR3 protein is CASSKGGRVGELFF. CDR3 DNA sequence: TGTGCCAGCAGCAAAGGGGGGCGGGTCGGGGAGCTGTTTTTT. Based on the CDR3 plus reference TRBV11-3 and TRBJ2-2, the full variable domain is EAGVVQSPRYKIIEKKQPVAFWCNPISGHNTLYWYLQNLGQGPELLIRYENEEAVDDSQLPKDRFSAERLKGVDSTLKIQPAELGDSAVYLCASSKGGRVGELFFGEGSRLTVL.

The chain employs TRBV30 and TRBJ1-1; TRBD1 is a possible D gene (6 bases). This CDR3 contains 16 residues. Deletions cut 8 bases from V and 6 bases from J, with 28 bases between. Germline-derived CDR1 and CDR2 are GTSNPN and SVGIG (reference sequence). The CDR3 DNA reads TGTGCCGTACTACAGTCCCGGGGGACACGTGGGCCTGAAGCTTTCTTT. Its protein product is CAVLQSRGTRGPEAFF.

This clone appeared a few times. V and J are TRBV30 and TRBJ2-3, with TRBD2 identical over 9 bases. With 3 bases clipped from V and 4 bases from J, the junction kept 2 bases outside the gene matches. This CDR3 is 13 amino acids long. CDR1 and CDR2 from the germline V gene are GTSNPN and SVGIG (reference sequence). In DNA, the CDR3 is TGTGCCTGGAGGGGACTAGCCGCAGATACGCAGTATTTT. Protein: CAWRGLAADTQYF.

Here the CDR3 reads CAWSSQLYGYTF. The CDR3 coding sequence is TGTGCCTGGAGTTCACAGCTCTATGGCTACACCTTC. The rearrangement links TRBV30 to TRBJ1-2; D is undetermined. V lost 2 bases to trimming and J lost 4 bases, with 8 bases between them. The CDR3 loop spans 12 amino acids. The germline V gene has CDR1 GTSNPN and CDR2 SVGIG (reference sequence).

The V call is TRBV30, the J call TRBJ1-1; the D is unclear. V shed 0 bases and J shed 0 bases, with 8 bases lying between them. CDR1 is GTSNPN, CDR2 SVGIG, per germline (reference sequence). This CDR3 is built from 14 residues. This CDR3 reads CAWSVLTLNTEAFF. Here the CDR3 DNA reads TGTGCCTGGAGTGTTCTCACCCTGAACACTGAAGCTTTCTTT.

The rearrangement uses TRBV4-1 and TRBJ1-5, with 8 bases lining up with TRBD1. The CDR3 is made up of 15 amino acids. The ends lost 3 bases at V and 4 bases at J; junction bases unmatched: 5. The germline gives CDR1 MGHRA, CDR2 YSYEKL. The CDR3: CASSQGGTGNQPQHF. In nucleotides, the CDR3 is TGCGCCAGCAGCCAGGGGGGGACAGGAAATCAGCCCCAGCATTTT.

This clone occurred once. CDR3 sequence (DNA): TGCGCCAGCAGCTATACAGGGGCAAACAATGAGCAGTTCTTC. As protein: CASSYTGANNEQFF. This chain uses TRBV5-1 with TRBJ2-1; 7 bases fit TRBD1. The ends lost 3 bases at V and 5 bases at J; junction bases unmatched: 5. Germline CDR1 SGHRS, CDR2 YFSETQ. The CDR3 runs to 14 residues.

The genes are TRBV6-6 and TRBJ1-1, with D maybe TRBD1 (6 bases). Per the germline V gene, CDR1 is MNHNY and CDR2 is SVGAGI (reference sequence). V lost 4 bases and J lost 4, with 13 bases in between. The CDR3 has 14 amino acids. The CDR3 loop reads CASSLPGVSTEAFF. DNA for the CDR3: TGTGCCAGCAGTTTACCAGGGGTTAGCACTGAAGCTTTCTTT.

The chain carries TRBV18 and TRBJ2-1, with D tentatively TRBD1 or TRBD2 (5 bases each). Trimming cost V 3 bases and J 6 bases, with 9 bases left between them. The CDR3 totals 13 residues. Looked up from germline, CDR1 is KGHSH and CDR2 is LQKENI. CDR3 protein: CASSPGPSNEQFF. For the CDR3, the DNA is TGTGCCAGCTCACCGGGACCTTCCAATGAGCAGTTCTTC.

The chain employs TRBV15 and TRBJ1-4, with D possibly matching TRBD1 (5 bases). Trimming removed 5 bases from V and 7 bases from J, with 14 bases in between. CDR1 and CDR2 (germline): LNHNV, YYDKDF (reference sequence). The CDR3 extends over 14 amino acids. CDR3 sequence (DNA): TGTGCCACCAGCCGAGGAGGGACGGGTGAAAAACTGTTTTTT. This gives the protein CATSRGGTGEKLFF.

CDR3 sequence reads: CASSQDSRQPQHF. CDR3 DNA sequence: TGCGCCAGCAGCCAAGATTCTAGGCAGCCCCAGCATTTT. J is TRBJ1-5 and V is TRBV4-3; D remains ambiguous. V shed 0 bases and J shed 7 bases, with 7 bases lying between them. This CDR3 has 13 residues. Looked up from germline, CDR1 is LGHNA and CDR2 is YSLEER.

The V call is TRBV5-4, the J call TRBJ1-5; no firm D call. Germline CDR1 reads SGHNT; CDR2 reads YYREEE (reference sequence). This CDR3 spans 13 amino acids. Trimming removed 4 bases from V and 9 bases from J, with 14 bases in between. CDR3 region: CASSDTGIGPQHF. The CDR3 DNA reads TGTGCCAGCAGCGATACGGGGATTGGGCCCCAGCATTTT.